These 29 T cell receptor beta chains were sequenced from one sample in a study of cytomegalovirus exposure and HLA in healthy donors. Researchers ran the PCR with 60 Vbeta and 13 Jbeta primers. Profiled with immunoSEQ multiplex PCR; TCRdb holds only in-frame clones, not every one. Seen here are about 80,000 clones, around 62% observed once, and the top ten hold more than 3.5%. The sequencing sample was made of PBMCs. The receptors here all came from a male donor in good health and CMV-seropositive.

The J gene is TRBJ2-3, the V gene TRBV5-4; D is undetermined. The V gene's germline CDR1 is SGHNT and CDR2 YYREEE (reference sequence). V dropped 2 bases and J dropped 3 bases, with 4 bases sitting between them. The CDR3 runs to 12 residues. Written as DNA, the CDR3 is TGTGCCAGCAGCTTCTTAACAGATACGCAGTATTTT. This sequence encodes CASSFLTDTQYF.

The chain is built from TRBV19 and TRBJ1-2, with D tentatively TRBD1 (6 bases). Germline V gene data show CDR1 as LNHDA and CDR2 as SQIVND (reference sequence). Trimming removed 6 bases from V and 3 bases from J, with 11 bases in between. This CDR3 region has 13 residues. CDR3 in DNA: TGTGCCAGTAGGAACCAGGGGTACTATGGCTACACCTTC. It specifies CASRNQGYYGYTF. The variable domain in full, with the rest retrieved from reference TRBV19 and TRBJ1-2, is DGGITQSPKYLFRKEGQNVTLSCEQNLNHDAMYWYRQDPGQGLRLIYYSQIVNDFQKGDIAEGYSVSREKKESFPLTVTSAQKNPTAFYLCASRNQGYYGYTFGSGTRLTVV.

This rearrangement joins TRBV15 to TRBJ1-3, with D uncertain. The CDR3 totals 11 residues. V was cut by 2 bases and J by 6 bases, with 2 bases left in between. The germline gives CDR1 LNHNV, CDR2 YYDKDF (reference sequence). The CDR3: CATSRQNTIYF. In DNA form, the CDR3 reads TGTGCCACCAGCAGACAAAACACCATATATTTT.

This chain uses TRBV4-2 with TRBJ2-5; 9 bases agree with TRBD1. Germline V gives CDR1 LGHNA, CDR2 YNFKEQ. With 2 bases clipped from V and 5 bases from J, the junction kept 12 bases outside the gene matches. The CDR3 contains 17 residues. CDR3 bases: TGTGCCAGCAGCCAATGGGACAGGGTAGATGGGGGGGAGACCCAGTACTTC. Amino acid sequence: CASSQWDRVDGGETQYF.

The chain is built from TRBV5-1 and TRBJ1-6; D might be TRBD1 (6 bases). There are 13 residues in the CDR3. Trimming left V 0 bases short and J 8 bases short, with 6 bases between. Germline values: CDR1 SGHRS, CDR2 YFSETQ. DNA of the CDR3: TGCGCCAGCAGCTTGGAGGGGGATTCACCCCTCCACTTT. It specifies CASSLEGDSPLHF.

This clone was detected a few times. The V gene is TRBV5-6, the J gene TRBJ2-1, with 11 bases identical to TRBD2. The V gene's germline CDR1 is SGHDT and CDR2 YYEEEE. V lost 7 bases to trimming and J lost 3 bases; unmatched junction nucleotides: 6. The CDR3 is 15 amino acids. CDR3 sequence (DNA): TGTGCCAGCGGGCCTAGCGGGAGGTTCTACAATGAGCAGTTCTTC. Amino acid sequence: CASGPSGRFYNEQFF.

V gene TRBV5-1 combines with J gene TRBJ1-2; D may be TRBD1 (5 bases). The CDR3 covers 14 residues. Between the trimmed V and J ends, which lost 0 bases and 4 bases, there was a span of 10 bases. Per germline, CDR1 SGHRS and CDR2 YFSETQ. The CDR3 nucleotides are TGCGCCAGCAGCTTGGAAGGGGCCGCCTATGGCTACACCTTC. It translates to CASSLEGAAYGYTF.

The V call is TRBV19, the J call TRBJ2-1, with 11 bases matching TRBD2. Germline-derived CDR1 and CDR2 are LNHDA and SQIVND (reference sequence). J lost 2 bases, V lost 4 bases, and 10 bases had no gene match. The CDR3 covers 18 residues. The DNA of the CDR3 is TGTGCCAGTAGTAGTATAGCGGGAGGGATAATAGCCTACAATGAGCAGTTCTTC. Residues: CASSSIAGGIIAYNEQFF.

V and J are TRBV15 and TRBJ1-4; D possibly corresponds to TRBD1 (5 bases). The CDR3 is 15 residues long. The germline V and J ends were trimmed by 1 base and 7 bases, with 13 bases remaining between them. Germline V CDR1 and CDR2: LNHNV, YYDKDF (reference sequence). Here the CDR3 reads CATSRGRGIGEKLFF. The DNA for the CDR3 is TGTGCCACCAGCAGAGGTCGGGGGATTGGTGAAAAACTGTTTTTT.

CDR3 amino acids: CASSLQLAGGEQFF. The CDR3 nucleotides are TGTGCCAGCAGCTTACAACTAGCGGGAGGGGAGCAGTTCTTC. V and J are TRBV7-8 and TRBJ2-1; 13 nucleotides match TRBD2. Germline values: CDR1 SGHVS, CDR2 FQNEAQ. The CDR3 covers 14 residues. The V segment lost 2 bases and the J segment 10 bases; nucleotides outside the gene matches: 2.

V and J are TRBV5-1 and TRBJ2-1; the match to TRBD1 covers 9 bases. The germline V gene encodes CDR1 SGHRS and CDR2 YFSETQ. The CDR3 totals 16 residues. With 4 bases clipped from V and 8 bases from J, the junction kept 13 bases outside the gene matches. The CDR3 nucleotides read TGCGCCAGCAGCGTAACAGGGGGCGGTTTAGGGCATGAGCAGTTCTTC. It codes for CASSVTGGGLGHEQFF.

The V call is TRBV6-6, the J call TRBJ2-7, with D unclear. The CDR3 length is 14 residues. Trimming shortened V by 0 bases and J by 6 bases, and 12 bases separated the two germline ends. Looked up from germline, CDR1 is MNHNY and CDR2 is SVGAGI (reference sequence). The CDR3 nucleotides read TGTGCCAGCAGTTACTCGGGCCTCGGATCCGAGCAGTACTTC. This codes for CASSYSGLGSEQYF.

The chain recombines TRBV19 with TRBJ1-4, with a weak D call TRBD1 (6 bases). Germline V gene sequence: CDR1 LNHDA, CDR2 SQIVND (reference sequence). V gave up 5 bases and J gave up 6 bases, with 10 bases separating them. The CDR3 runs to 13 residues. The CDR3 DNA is TGTGCCAGTAGTGGCAGGGGAGATGAAAAACTGTTTTTT. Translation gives CASSGRGDEKLFF.

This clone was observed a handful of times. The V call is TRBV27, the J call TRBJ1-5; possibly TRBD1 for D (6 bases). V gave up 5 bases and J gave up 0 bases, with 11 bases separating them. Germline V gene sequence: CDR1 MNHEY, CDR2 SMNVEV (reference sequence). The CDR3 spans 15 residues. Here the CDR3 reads CASSGQYYSNQPQHF. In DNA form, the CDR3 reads TGTGCCAGCAGTGGACAGTACTATAGCAATCAGCCCCAGCATTTT.

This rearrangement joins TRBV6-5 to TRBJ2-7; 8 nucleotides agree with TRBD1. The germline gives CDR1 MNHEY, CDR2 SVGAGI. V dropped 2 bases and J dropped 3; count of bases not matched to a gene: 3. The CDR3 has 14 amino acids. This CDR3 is CASSYRQGNYEQYF. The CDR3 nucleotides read TGTGCCAGCAGTTACAGACAGGGGAACTACGAGCAGTACTTC.

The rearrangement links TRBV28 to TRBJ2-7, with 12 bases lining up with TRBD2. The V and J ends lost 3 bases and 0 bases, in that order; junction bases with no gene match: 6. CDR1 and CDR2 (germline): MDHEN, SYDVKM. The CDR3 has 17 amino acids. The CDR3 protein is CASSLTSGSASSYEQYF. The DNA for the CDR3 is TGTGCCAGCAGTTTGACTAGCGGGAGCGCTAGCTCCTACGAGCAGTACTTC.

The CDR3 region is CASSYFSFGGRETQYF. The CDR3 bases are TGTGCCAGCAGTTACTTCTCCTTCGGGGGGCGGGAGACCCAGTACTTC. The rearrangement joins TRBV6-6 to TRBJ2-5; TRBD2 is a possible D gene (7 bases). With 1 base removed from V and 5 bases from J, the gap between germline ends came to 17 bases. The CDR3 runs to 16 residues. Germline assignment: CDR1 MNHNY and CDR2 SVGAGI (reference sequence).

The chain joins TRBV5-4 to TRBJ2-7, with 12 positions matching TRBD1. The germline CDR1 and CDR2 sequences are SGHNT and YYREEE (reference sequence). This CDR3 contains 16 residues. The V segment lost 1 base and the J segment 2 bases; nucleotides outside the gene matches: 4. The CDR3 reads CASSLTGQGAAYEQYF. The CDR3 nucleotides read TGTGCCAGCAGCTTGACGGGACAGGGGGCGGCCTACGAGCAGTACTTC. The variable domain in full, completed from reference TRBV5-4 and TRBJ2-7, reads ETGVTQSPTHLIKTRGQQVTLRCSSQSGHNTVSWYQQALGQGPQFIFQYYREEENGRGNFPPRFSGLQFPNYSSELNVNALELDDSALYLCASSLTGQGAAYEQYFGPGTRLTVT.

This chain's CDR3 is CASSIGQTNQPQHF. CDR3 in DNA: TGTGCCAGTAGTATTGGACAGACTAATCAGCCCCAGCATTTT. This chain uses TRBV19 with TRBJ1-5; D possibly corresponds to TRBD1 (6 bases). The length of the CDR3 is 14 residues. CDR1 LNHDA and CDR2 SQIVND come from the germline V gene (reference sequence). Trimming left V 3 bases short and J 4 bases short, with 10 bases between.

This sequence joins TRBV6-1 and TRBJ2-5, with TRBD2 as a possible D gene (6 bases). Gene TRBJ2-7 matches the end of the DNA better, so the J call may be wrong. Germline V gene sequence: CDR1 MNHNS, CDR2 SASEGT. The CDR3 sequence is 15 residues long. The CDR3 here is CASSEWVGGSYEQYF. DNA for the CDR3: TGTGCCAGCAGTGAATGGGTGGGGGGTTCCTACGAGCAGTACTTC.

CDR3 loop: CAWSVSGGGNSPLHF. The CDR3 DNA sequence: TGTGCCTGGAGTGTTTCGGGGGGAGGCAATTCACCCCTCCACTTT. This rearrangement joins TRBV30 to TRBJ1-6, with D perhaps TRBD1 (5 bases). Trimming took 0 bases from V and 7 from J, leaving 13 bases between them. The length of the CDR3 is 15 residues. CDR1 and CDR2 from the germline V gene are GTSNPN and SVGIG (reference sequence).

The DNA of the CDR3 is TGTGCCAGCTCATACACGGGGACAGGGGCGACTGAAGCTTTCTTT. This sequence encodes CASSYTGTGATEAFF. This rearrangement joins TRBV18 to TRBJ1-1, with 10 positions matching TRBD1. CDR1 is KGHSH, CDR2 LQKENI, per germline. The trim removed 5 bases at V and 5 bases at J, leaving 8 bases unmatched. The CDR3 contains 15 residues.

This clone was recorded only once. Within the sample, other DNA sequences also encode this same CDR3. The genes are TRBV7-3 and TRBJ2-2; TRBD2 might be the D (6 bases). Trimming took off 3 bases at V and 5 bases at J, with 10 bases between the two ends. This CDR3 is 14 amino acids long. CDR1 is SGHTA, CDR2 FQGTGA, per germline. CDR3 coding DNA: TGTGCCAGCAGCTTGGGCGGGGTGACCGGGGAGCTGTTTTTT. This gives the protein CASSLGGVTGELFF.

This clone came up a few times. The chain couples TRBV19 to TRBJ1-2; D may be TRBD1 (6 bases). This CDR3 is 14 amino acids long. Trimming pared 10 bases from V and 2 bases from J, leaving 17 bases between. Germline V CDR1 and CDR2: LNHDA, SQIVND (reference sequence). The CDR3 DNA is TGTGCCACCCTGACAGGAGGAGTCAACTATGGCTACACCTTC. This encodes CATLTGGVNYGYTF.

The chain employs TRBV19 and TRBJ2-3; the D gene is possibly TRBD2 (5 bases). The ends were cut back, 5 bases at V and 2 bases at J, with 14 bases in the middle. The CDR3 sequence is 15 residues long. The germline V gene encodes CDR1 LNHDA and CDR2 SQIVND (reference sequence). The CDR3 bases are TGTGCCAGTAGTCCGACTATTACTCCCACAGATACGCAGTATTTT. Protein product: CASSPTITPTDTQYF. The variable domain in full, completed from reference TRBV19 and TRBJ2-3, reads DGGITQSPKYLFRKEGQNVTLSCEQNLNHDAMYWYRQDPGQGLRLIYYSQIVNDFQKGDIAEGYSVSREKKESFPLTVTSAQKNPTAFYLCASSPTITPTDTQYFGPGTRLTVL.

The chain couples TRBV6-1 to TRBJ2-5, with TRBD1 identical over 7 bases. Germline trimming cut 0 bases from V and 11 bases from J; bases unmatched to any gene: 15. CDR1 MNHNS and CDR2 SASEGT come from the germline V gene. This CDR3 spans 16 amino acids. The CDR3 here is CASSEAKGAASKGQYF. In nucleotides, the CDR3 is TGTGCCAGCAGTGAAGCGAAGGGGGCAGCGTCTAAAGGGCAGTACTTC.

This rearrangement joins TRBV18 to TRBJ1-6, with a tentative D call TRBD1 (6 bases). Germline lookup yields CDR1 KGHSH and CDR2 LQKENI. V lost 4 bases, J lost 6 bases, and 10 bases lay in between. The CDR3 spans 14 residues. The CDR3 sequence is CASSLRDTNSPLHF. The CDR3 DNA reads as TGTGCCAGCTCACTCCGGGACACTAATTCACCCCTCCACTTT.

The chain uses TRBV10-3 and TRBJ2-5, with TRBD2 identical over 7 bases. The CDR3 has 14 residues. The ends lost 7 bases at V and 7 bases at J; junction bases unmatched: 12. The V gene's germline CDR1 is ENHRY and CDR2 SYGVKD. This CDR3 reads CAITPGTNQGTQYF. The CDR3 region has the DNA TGTGCCATCACCCCAGGGACTAACCAGGGGACCCAGTACTTC.

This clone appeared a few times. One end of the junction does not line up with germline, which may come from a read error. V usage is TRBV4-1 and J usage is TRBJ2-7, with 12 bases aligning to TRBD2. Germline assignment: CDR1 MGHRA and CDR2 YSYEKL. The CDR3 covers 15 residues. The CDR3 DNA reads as TGCGCCAGCACCCAAAGACTAGCGGGGGCCTACGAGCAGTACTTC. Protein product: CASTQRLAGAYEQYF.